The 32 T cell receptor beta chains reported below all come from one sample, sequenced in a study of vaccination effects on CD4 cells after COVID-19. The table came from immunoSEQ multiplex PCR; TCRdb's copy has only in-frame clones and leaves some out. The table has roughly 45,000 clones, approximately 77% seen once. These receptors' antigens are unknown. At the end of 10 days of culture, CD4+ T cells were isolated. Participants were given two doses of BNT162b2 or mRNA-1273 vaccine. The sample was CD4+ T cells from PBMCs cultured without peptide, taken after COVID-19 vaccination. The receptors were gathered from a human donor who received a COVID-19 vaccine.

The gene calls are TRBV27 and TRBJ1-6; TRBD1 matches 10 bases. The length of the CDR3 is 15 residues. The J segment lost 10 bases and the V segment lost 5 bases, leaving 8 bases of the junction unmatched. Germline V gene data show CDR1 as MNHEY and CDR2 as SMNVEV (reference sequence). The CDR3 region has the DNA TGTGCCAGCAGTCCTCTGGGGACAGGGGTCTCACCCCTCCACTTT. It encodes CASSPLGTGVSPLHF.

This clone showed up just a few times. This chain connects TRBV5-1 to TRBJ2-2; D remains ambiguous. Germline V CDR1 and CDR2: SGHRS, YFSETQ. Trimming left V 0 bases short and J 6 bases short, with 15 bases between. The length of the CDR3 is 16 residues. The CDR3 region has the DNA TGCGCCAGCAGCTTGGCCGGCAGGAATAACCCCGGGGAGCTGTTTTTT. Translation gives CASSLAGRNNPGELFF.

This rearrangement joins TRBV7-9 to TRBJ2-3; TRBD1 matches at 9 bases. Germline assignment: CDR1 SEHNR and CDR2 FQNEAQ (reference sequence). The junction had 6 bases not matched to a gene; V was cut back by 5 bases and J by 0 bases. This CDR3 comprises 16 residues. This CDR3 reads CASSLTGGRSTDTQYF. The CDR3 DNA is TGTGCCAGCAGCCTCACAGGGGGCAGAAGCACAGATACGCAGTATTTT.

The chain has TRBV6-6 and TRBJ1-2; no reliable D call. Trimming removed 3 bases from V and 2 bases from J, with 10 bases in between. CDR1 is MNHNY, CDR2 SVGAGI, per germline (reference sequence). The CDR3 is 14 residues long. The CDR3 DNA reads TGTGCCAGCAGTTATACAGCAGGCAACTATGGCTACACCTTC. Encoded protein: CASSYTAGNYGYTF.

V gene TRBV19 combines with J gene TRBJ2-3, with 9 bases aligning to TRBD1. V shed 7 bases, J shed 4 bases, and the junction held 15 bases outside the gene matches. Germline lookup yields CDR1 LNHDA and CDR2 SQIVND (reference sequence). This CDR3 comprises 17 residues. The CDR3 here is CASMRRTGTGTPDTQYF. The DNA of the CDR3 is TGTGCCAGTATGCGCCGAACCGGGACAGGGACCCCAGATACGCAGTATTTT.

The chain recombines TRBV19 with TRBJ1-2; D uncertain. Per germline, CDR1 LNHDA and CDR2 SQIVND (reference sequence). The V gene lost 5 bases and the J gene lost 13 bases, with 17 bases spanning the gap. The CDR3 is made up of 12 amino acids. CDR3 nucleotides: TGTGCCAGTAGTCTGACACCTGAACGAATCACCTTC. Translation: CASSLTPERITF.

This clone was observed once. The V call is TRBV28, the J call TRBJ1-2; no clear D gene. Per the germline V gene, CDR1 is MDHEN and CDR2 is SYDVKM. Trimming removed 5 bases from V and 4 bases from J, with 14 bases in between. This CDR3 has 14 residues. The chain's CDR3 is CASSQWTEFYGYTF. The DNA for the CDR3 is TGTGCCAGCAGTCAATGGACGGAATTCTATGGCTACACCTTC.

The chain has TRBV7-9 and TRBJ1-6, with 7 bases fitting TRBD1. Germline CDR1 is SEHNR and CDR2 is FQNEAQ (reference sequence). The CDR3 covers 16 residues. V was pared by 4 bases and J by 7 bases, with 10 bases of the junction left unmatched. This CDR3 is CASSSSPGTENSPLHF. In nucleotides, the CDR3 is TGTGCCAGCAGCTCTTCACCCGGGACAGAGAATTCACCCCTCCACTTT.

The chain joins TRBV11-2 to TRBJ1-1; D is unclear. Trimming took off 5 bases at V and 1 base at J, with 11 bases between the two ends. The CDR3 runs to 14 residues. CDR1 SGHAT and CDR2 FQNNGV come from the germline V gene. CDR3 DNA sequence: TGTGCCAGCAGCCAACATGGAGGGAACACTGAAGCTTTCTTT. This sequence encodes CASSQHGGNTEAFF.

The genes are TRBV19 and TRBJ2-1; D is unclear. CDR1 is LNHDA and CDR2 is SQIVND in the germline V gene (reference sequence). V was cut by 7 bases and J by 1 base, with 11 bases left in between. This CDR3 is 14 amino acids long. CDR3 region: CASIAGPSYNEQFF. CDR3 nucleotide sequence: TGTGCCAGTATAGCCGGGCCATCCTACAATGAGCAGTTCTTC.

The chain has TRBV28 and TRBJ2-7; 13 nucleotides align to TRBD2. This CDR3 region has 15 residues. V was pared by 6 bases and J by 3 bases, with 5 bases of the junction left unmatched. Per germline, CDR1 MDHEN and CDR2 SYDVKM. The CDR3 here is CASSRGTSGDYEQYF. Written as DNA, the CDR3 is TGTGCCAGCAGCCGCGGGACTAGCGGGGACTACGAGCAGTACTTC.

V and J are TRBV20-1 and TRBJ2-1; D possibly corresponds to TRBD2 (6 bases). CDR1 is DFQATT, CDR2 SNEGSKA, per germline (reference sequence). V gave up 6 bases and J gave up 8 bases, with 11 bases separating them. This CDR3 is 11 amino acids long. Here the CDR3 DNA reads TGCAGTGCCTTGGCGGGATATGAGCAGTTCTTC. This sequence encodes CSALAGYEQFF.

This clone was seen a few times. CDR3 region: CASSGGQNGGYTF. CDR3 sequence (DNA): TGTGCCAGCAGTGGAGGGCAGAATGGCGGCTACACCTTC. V is TRBV2 and J is TRBJ1-2; no clear D gene. Germline V gene sequence: CDR1 SNHLY, CDR2 FYNNEI. The CDR3 covers 13 residues. Trimming left V 4 bases short and J 8 bases short, with 14 bases between.

This chain connects TRBV19 to TRBJ2-7; 10 nucleotides match TRBD1. Trimming took 3 bases from V and 4 from J; bases not matched to a gene: 0. Per germline, CDR1 LNHDA and CDR2 SQIVND (reference sequence). There are 13 residues in the CDR3. CDR3 sequence reads: CASSMGQGYEQYF. The CDR3 DNA reads as TGTGCCAGTAGTATGGGACAGGGGTACGAGCAGTACTTC. The variable domain in full, with the rest retrieved from reference TRBV19 and TRBJ2-7, is DGGITQSPKYLFRKEGQNVTLSCEQNLNHDAMYWYRQDPGQGLRLIYYSQIVNDFQKGDIAEGYSVSREKKESFPLTVTSAQKNPTAFYLCASSMGQGYEQYFGPGTRLTVT.

This clone has just a few counts. The chain is built from TRBV5-1 and TRBJ2-1; 9 bases match TRBD2. J lost 6 bases, V lost 4 bases, and 11 bases had no gene match. In germline, CDR1 is SGHRS, CDR2 YFSETQ. The CDR3 is 16 residues long. Here the CDR3 reads CASSLVLRGGTNEQFF. The CDR3 coding sequence is TGCGCCAGCAGCCTTGTTCTGCGGGGGGGTACCAATGAGCAGTTCTTC.

The sample holds a few counts of this clone. The genes are TRBV3-1 (or the pseudogene TRBV3-2) and TRBJ2-7; 7 bases line up with TRBD1. The germline CDR1 and CDR2 sequences are LGHDT and YNNKEL (reference sequence). There are 14 residues in the CDR3. V gave up 4 bases and J gave up 0 bases; unmatched junction bases: 3. The CDR3 coding sequence is TGTGCCAGCAGCCTTTGGGACAGCTCCTACGAGCAGTACTTC. Translated, it gives CASSLWDSSYEQYF.

CDR3 nucleotides: TGTGCCAGTAGTAGCTGGACAGATACGCAGTATTTT. Encoded protein: CASSSWTDTQYF. The V gene is TRBV19, the J gene TRBJ2-3; D gene ambiguous. This CDR3 contains 12 residues. Germline loops: CDR1 LNHDA, CDR2 SQIVND (reference sequence). The V and J ends lost 4 bases and 3 bases respectively, with 5 bases between them.

The chain carries TRBV6-5 and TRBJ1-2; D is uncertain. Germline loops: CDR1 MNHEY, CDR2 SVGAGI. This CDR3 is 14 amino acids long. Trimming shortened V by 0 bases and J by 4 bases, and 9 bases separated the two germline ends. CDR3 protein: CASSYSDGPYGYTF. In nucleotides, the CDR3 is TGTGCCAGCAGTTACTCGGACGGTCCCTATGGCTACACCTTC.

The chain couples TRBV5-6 to TRBJ2-3; D is ambiguous. Germline CDR1 and CDR2: SGHDT and YYEEEE. This CDR3 region has 16 residues. V lost 0 bases and J lost 1, with 12 bases in between. CDR3 loop: CASSLEVEVGTDTQYF. The CDR3 DNA is TGTGCCAGCAGCTTGGAGGTGGAAGTCGGCACAGATACGCAGTATTTT.

The chain joins TRBV15 to TRBJ2-5; possibly TRBD2 for D (5 bases). With 5 bases removed from V and 4 bases from J, the gap between germline ends came to 17 bases. This CDR3 comprises 15 residues. Germline CDR1 and CDR2: LNHNV and YYDKDF (reference sequence). The DNA of the CDR3 is TGTGCCACCAGCCTGAGGACTCCCTCTCGAGAGACCCAGTACTTC. Its protein is CATSLRTPSRETQYF.

The J gene is TRBJ2-1, the V gene TRBV7-2; 7 bases align to TRBD2. CDR1 is SGHTA, CDR2 FQGNSA, per germline. Trimming at V came to 3 bases and at J to 9 bases, leaving 8 bases not matched to a gene. The CDR3 extends over 14 amino acids. CDR3 loop: CASSFLAGRGEQFF. The CDR3 DNA sequence: TGTGCCAGCAGCTTCTTGGCAGGGAGGGGTGAGCAGTTCTTC.

This chain links TRBV19 with TRBJ1-5, with D perhaps TRBD1 (5 bases). The CDR3 runs 21 residues. With 9 bases removed from V and 2 bases from J, the gap between germline ends came to 35 bases. In germline, CDR1 is LNHDA, CDR2 SQIVND (reference sequence). CDR3 nucleotides: TGTGCCAGCGCCTTAGGAGGGGCCGGGGGAATTTCCGGAATCCGCAATCAGCCCCAGCATTTT. This encodes CASALGGAGGISGIRNQPQHF.

This chain links TRBV6-4 with TRBJ2-1; 13 bases line up with TRBD2. The CDR3 sequence is 15 residues long. Germline trimming cut 2 bases from V and 7 bases from J; bases unmatched to any gene: 2. Germline CDR1 reads MRHNA; CDR2 reads SNTAGT. CDR3 nucleotide sequence: TGTGCCAGCAGTGACACTAGCGGGGGGGCGAATGAGCAGTTCTTC. Encoded protein: CASSDTSGGANEQFF.

In this sample, this clone turned up a few times. The chain joins TRBV6-2 or TRBV6-3 to TRBJ1-6; 8 nucleotides match TRBD1. The J segment lost 7 bases and the V segment lost 2 bases, leaving 4 bases of the junction unmatched. The CDR3 has 15 amino acids. Germline V gene data show CDR1 as MNHEY and CDR2 as SVGEGT. The CDR3: CASSYGGQGNSPLHF. Here the CDR3 DNA reads TGTGCCAGCAGTTACGGAGGACAGGGAAATTCACCCCTCCACTTT.

DNA for the CDR3: TGTGCCAGCTCAGGGATGGGCACTGAAGCTTTCTTT. It specifies CASSGMGTEAFF. The V and J genes are TRBV18 and TRBJ1-1; D remains unclear. Trimming shortened V by 5 bases and J by 4 bases, and 8 bases separated the two germline ends. CDR1 is KGHSH, CDR2 LQKENI, per germline. This CDR3 has 12 residues.

The genes are TRBV11-3 and TRBJ2-7; TRBD2 might be the D (6 bases). V was cut by 1 base and J by 0 bases, with 10 bases left in between. This CDR3 is built from 15 residues. The germline CDR1 and CDR2 sequences are SGHNT and YENEEA. CDR3 DNA sequence: TGTGCCAGCAGCTTAGCCTCGACTAGCTCCTACGAGCAGTACTTC. It yields the protein CASSLASTSSYEQYF.

The J gene is TRBJ1-2, the V gene TRBV3-1 (or the pseudogene TRBV3-2); TRBD1 might be the D (5 bases). Trimming took 2 bases from V and 2 from J, leaving 12 bases between them. CDR1 LGHDT and CDR2 YNNKEL come from the germline V gene (reference sequence). This CDR3 is 15 amino acids long. The CDR3 region is CASSQNPGGNYGYTF. In DNA, the CDR3 is TGTGCCAGCAGCCAAAATCCGGGGGGGAACTATGGCTACACCTTC.

This clone showed up just a few times. The chain couples TRBV7-9 to TRBJ2-1; D is unresolved. Looked up from germline, CDR1 is SEHNR and CDR2 is FQNEAQ (reference sequence). CDR3 length equals 11 residues. V was cut by 5 bases and J by 9 bases, with 8 bases left in between. CDR3 amino acids: CASSASLEQFF. CDR3 bases: TGTGCCAGCAGCGCCAGCCTTGAGCAGTTCTTC.

The V call is TRBV7-2, the J call TRBJ2-7, with D possibly matching TRBD2 (6 bases). The germline V and J ends were trimmed by 2 bases and 7 bases, with 18 bases remaining between them. Germline V CDR1 and CDR2: SGHTA, FQGNSA. The CDR3 spans 15 residues. Here the CDR3 reads CASSLFPGLPVEQYF. DNA of the CDR3: TGTGCCAGCAGCTTATTTCCGGGACTGCCCGTGGAGCAGTACTTC. The entire variable domain, with the rest obtained from reference TRBV7-2 and TRBJ2-7, is as follows: GAGVSQSPSNKVTEKGKDVELRCDPISGHTALYWYRQSLGQGLEFLIYFQGNSAPDKSGLPSDRFSAERTGGSVSTLTIQRTQQEDSAVYLCASSLFPGLPVEQYFGPGTRLTVT.

This chain uses TRBV9 with TRBJ1-2, with D possibly TRBD1 on 5 matching bases. Trimming took off 0 bases at V and 4 bases at J, with 13 bases between the two ends. The CDR3 runs 15 residues. Germline CDR1 reads SGDLS; CDR2 reads YYNGEE. CDR3 bases: TGTGCCAGCAGCGTAGCTCAGGGCAGAGGCTATGGCTACACCTTC. Translated: CASSVAQGRGYGYTF.

The J gene is TRBJ2-1, the V gene TRBV5-4, with D perhaps TRBD2 (5 bases). CDR1 and CDR2 (germline): SGHNT, YYREEE (reference sequence). The CDR3 has 15 residues. Trimming took 0 bases from V and 4 from J, leaving 11 bases between them. This chain's CDR3 is CASSLGGMIYNEQFF. The CDR3 coding sequence is TGTGCCAGCAGCTTGGGAGGGATGATATACAATGAGCAGTTCTTC.

This chain joins TRBV10-3 and TRBJ2-7, with TRBD2 matching over 7 bases. The germline gives CDR1 ENHRY, CDR2 SYGVKD. The V and J ends lost 4 bases and 2 bases, in that order; junction bases with no gene match: 11. This CDR3 has 16 residues. The CDR3 here is CAISGPHGGSAYEQYF. In DNA form, the CDR3 reads TGTGCCATCAGTGGGCCACACGGCGGGAGCGCCTACGAGCAGTACTTC.